This T cell receptor (beta chain) was found in a study of CD8+CD57+ T cells in acquired aplastic anemia. TCR beta VDJ combinations and CDR3 sequences were profiled from genomic DNA. Using its own MiXCR run on the reads, TCRdb lists one record per CDR3 protein. Of 150,000 to 200,000 distinct CDR3 sequences listed, approximately 40% were seen once; the top ten hold approximately 1%. Germline CDR1 reads MNHNS; CDR2 reads SASEGT. The CDR3 is made up of 14 amino acids. The V end lost 2 bases, the J end lost 1 base, and 8 bases lay between the germline ends. The chain links TRBV6-1 to TRBJ2-5, with no clear D. Sequenced material: sorted CD4+, CD8+, or CD8+CD57+ T cells (not recorded which) from PBMCs. This clonotype was sampled from a human donor in good health. CDR3 sequence (DNA): TGTGCCAGCAGTGAATTCGCAGTCCAAGAGACCCAGTACTTC. Amino acids: CASSEFAVQETQYF.